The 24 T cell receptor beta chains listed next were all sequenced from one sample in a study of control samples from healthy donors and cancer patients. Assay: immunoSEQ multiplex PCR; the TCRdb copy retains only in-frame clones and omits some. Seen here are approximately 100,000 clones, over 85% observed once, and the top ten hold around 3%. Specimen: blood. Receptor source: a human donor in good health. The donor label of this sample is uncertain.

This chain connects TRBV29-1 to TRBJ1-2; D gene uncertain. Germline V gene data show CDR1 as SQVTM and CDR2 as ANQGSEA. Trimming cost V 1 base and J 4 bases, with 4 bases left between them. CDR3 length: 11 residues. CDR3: CSVEVTYGYTF. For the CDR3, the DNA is TGCAGCGTTGAAGTCACCTATGGCTACACCTTC.

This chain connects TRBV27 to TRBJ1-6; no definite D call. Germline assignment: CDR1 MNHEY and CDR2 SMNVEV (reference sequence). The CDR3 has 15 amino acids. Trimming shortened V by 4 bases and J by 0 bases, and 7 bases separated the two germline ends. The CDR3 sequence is CASSYITSYNSPLHF. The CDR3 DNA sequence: TGTGCCAGCAGTTACATAACCTCCTATAATTCACCCCTCCACTTT.

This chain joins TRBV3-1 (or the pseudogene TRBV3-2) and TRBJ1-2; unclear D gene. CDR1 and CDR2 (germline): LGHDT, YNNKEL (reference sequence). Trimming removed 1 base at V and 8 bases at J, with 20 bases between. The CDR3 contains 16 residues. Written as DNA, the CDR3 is TGTGCCAGCAGCCAAGCCCTGACCAGAACGGACGGGGGCTACACCTTC. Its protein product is CASSQALTRTDGGYTF.

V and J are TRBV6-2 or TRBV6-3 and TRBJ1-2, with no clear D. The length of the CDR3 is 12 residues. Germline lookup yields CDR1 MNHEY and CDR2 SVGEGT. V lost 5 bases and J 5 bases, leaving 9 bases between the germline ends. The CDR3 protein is CASSPNLYGYTF. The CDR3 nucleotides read TGTGCCAGCAGTCCCAACCTGTATGGCTACACCTTC.

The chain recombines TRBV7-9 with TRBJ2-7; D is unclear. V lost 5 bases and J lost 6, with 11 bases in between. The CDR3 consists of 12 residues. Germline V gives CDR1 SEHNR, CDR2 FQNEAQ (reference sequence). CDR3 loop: CASSQSFGEQYV. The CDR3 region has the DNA TGTGCCAGCAGCCAAAGTTTTGGCGAGCAGTACGTC.

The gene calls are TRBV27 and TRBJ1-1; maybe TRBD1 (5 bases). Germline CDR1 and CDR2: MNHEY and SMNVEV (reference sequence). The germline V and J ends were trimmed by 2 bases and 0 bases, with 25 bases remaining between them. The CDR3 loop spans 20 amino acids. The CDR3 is CASSLPNGQIRITMNTEAFF. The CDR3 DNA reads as TGTGCCAGCAGTTTACCGAACGGACAAATAAGGATTACCATGAACACTGAAGCTTTCTTT.

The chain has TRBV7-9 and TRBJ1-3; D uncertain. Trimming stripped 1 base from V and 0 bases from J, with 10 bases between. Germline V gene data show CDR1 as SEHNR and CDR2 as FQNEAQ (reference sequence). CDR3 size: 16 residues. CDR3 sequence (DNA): TGTGCCAGCAGCTTAGGGGGAGCAAACTCTGGAAACACCATATATTTT. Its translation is CASSLGGANSGNTIYF. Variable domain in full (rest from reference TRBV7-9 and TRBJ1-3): DTGVSQNPRHKITKRGQNVTFRCDPISEHNRLYWYRQTLGQGPEFLTYFQNEAQLEKSRLLSDRFSAERPKGSFSTLEIQRTEQGDSAMYLCASSLGGANSGNTIYFGEGSWLTVV.

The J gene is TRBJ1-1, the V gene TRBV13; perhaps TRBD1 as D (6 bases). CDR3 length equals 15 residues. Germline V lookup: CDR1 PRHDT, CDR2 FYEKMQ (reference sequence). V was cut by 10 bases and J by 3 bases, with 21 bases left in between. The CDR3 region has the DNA TGTGCCACCGTTGGTGGGGGGGGCTGGGACACTGAAGCTTTCTTT. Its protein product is CATVGGGGWDTEAFF. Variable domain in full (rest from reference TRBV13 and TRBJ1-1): AAGVIQSPRHLIKEKRETATLKCYPIPRHDTVYWYQQGPGQDPQFLISFYEKMQSDKGSIPDRFSAQQFSDYHSELNMSSLELGDSALYFCATVGGGGWDTEAFFGQGTRLTVV.

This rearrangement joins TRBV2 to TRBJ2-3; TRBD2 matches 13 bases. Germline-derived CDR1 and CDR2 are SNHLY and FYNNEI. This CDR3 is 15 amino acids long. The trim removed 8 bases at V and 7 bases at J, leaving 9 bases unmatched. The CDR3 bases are TGTGCCAGCGACCACGGGACTAGCGGGGATTATACGCAGTATTTT. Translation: CASDHGTSGDYTQYF. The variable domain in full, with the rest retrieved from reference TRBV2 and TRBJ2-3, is EPEVTQTPSHQVTQMGQEVILRCVPISNHLYFYWYRQILGQKVEFLVSFYNNEISEKSEIFDDQFSVERPDGSNFTLKIRSTKLEDSAMYFCASDHGTSGDYTQYFGPGTRLTVL.

The CDR3 nucleotides are TGTGCCTGGAGTACCCACAGGGGTCAGCCCCAGCATTTT. Its protein is CAWSTHRGQPQHF. V usage is TRBV30 and J usage is TRBJ1-5, with 7 positions matching TRBD1. The CDR3 is 13 amino acids. V was clipped by 2 bases and J by 6 bases; unmatched bases: 4. Germline V gives CDR1 GTSNPN, CDR2 SVGIG (reference sequence).

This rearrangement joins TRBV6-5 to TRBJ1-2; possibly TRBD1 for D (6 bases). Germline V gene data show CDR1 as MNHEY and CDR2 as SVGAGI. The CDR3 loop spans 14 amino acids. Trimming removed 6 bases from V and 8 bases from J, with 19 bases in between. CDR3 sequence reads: CASRLGRGGEGYTF. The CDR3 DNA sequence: TGTGCCAGCAGACTGGGAAGAGGGGGGGAAGGCTACACCTTC.

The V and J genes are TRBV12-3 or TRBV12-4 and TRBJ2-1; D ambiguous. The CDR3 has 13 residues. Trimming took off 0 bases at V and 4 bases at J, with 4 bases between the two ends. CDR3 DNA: TGTGCCAGCAGTTTAGCACAGTACAATGAGCAGTTCTTC. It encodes CASSLAQYNEQFF.

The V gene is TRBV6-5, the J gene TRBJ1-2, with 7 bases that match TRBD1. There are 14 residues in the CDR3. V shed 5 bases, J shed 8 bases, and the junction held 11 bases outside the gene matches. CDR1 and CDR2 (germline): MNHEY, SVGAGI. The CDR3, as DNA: TGTGCCAGCAGTCAGACCAGGGGGGGCCGGGGCTACACCTTC. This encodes CASSQTRGGRGYTF.

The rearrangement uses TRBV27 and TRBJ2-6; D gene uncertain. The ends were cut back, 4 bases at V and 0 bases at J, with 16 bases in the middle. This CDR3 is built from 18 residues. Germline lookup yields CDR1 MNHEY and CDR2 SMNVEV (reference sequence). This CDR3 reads CASSSRPPASSGANVLTF. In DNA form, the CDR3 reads TGTGCCAGCAGTTCGCGCCCGCCCGCAAGCTCTGGGGCCAACGTCCTGACTTTC.

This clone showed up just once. CDR3 bases: TGCAGCGTTGAGGCGGGGGGCGCACGAAATGAAAAACTGTTTTTT. Amino acids: CSVEAGGARNEKLFF. J is TRBJ1-4 and V is TRBV29-1, with D perhaps matching TRBD1 (6 bases). The CDR3 consists of 15 residues. Germline V gene sequence: CDR1 SQVTM, CDR2 ANQGSEA. V lost 3 bases and J lost 5, with 16 bases in between. The complete variable domain, with remaining parts taken from reference TRBV29-1 and TRBJ1-4, reads SAVISQKPSRDICQRGTSLTIQCQVDSQVTMMFWYRQQPGQSLTLIATANQGSEATYESGFVIDKFPISRPNLTFSTLTVSNMSPEDSSIYLCSVEAGGARNEKLFFGSGTQLSVL.

The chain's CDR3 is CASSLESYEQYF. The CDR3 nucleotides read TGTGCCAGCAGTTTAGAATCCTACGAGCAGTACTTC. The chain recombines TRBV28 with TRBJ2-7, with D uncertain. The CDR3 has 12 residues. Trimming stripped 2 bases from V and 1 base from J, with 3 bases between. Looked up from germline, CDR1 is MDHEN and CDR2 is SYDVKM.

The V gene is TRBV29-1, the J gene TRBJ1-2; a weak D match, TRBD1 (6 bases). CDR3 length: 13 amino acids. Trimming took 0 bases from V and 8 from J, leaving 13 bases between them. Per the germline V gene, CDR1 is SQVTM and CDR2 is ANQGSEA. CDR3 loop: CSVEEQGGRGYTF. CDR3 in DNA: TGCAGCGTTGAAGAACAGGGCGGTCGGGGCTACACCTTC.

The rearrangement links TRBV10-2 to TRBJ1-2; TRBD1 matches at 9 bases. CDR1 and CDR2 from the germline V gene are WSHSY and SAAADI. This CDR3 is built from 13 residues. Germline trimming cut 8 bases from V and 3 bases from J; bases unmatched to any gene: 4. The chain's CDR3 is CASGQGQHYGYTF. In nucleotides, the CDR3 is TGCGCCAGCGGACAGGGGCAACACTATGGCTACACCTTC.

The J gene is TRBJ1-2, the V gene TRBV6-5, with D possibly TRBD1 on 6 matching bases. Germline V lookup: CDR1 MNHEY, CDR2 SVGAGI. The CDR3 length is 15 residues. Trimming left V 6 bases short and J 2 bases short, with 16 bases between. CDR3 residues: CASSPSQGRNYGYTF. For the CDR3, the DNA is TGTGCCAGCAGCCCCTCCCAGGGGCGGAACTATGGCTACACCTTC.

CDR3 DNA: TGTGCCAGCAGTTTAGGACGATCGGGGGGTTCCTACGAGCAGTACTTC. It specifies CASSLGRSGGSYEQYF. The chain uses TRBV28 and TRBJ2-7; TRBD2 agrees at 7 bases. Germline CDR1 and CDR2: MDHEN and SYDVKM. The CDR3 extends over 16 amino acids. The V and J ends lost 2 bases and 1 base, in that order; junction bases with no gene match: 8. The full variable domain, its missing parts supplied by reference TRBV28 and TRBJ2-7, is DVKVTQSSRYLVKRTGEKVFLECVQDMDHENMFWYRQDPGLGLRLIYFSYDVKMKEKGDIPEGYSVSREKKERFSLILESASTNQTSMYLCASSLGRSGGSYEQYFGPGTRLTVT.

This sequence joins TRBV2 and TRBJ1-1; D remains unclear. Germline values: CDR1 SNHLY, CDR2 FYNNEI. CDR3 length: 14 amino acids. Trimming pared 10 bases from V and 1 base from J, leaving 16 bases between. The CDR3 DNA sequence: TGTGCCACCAGATCGCGGCCGGGGAACACTGAAGCTTTCTTT. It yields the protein CATRSRPGNTEAFF.

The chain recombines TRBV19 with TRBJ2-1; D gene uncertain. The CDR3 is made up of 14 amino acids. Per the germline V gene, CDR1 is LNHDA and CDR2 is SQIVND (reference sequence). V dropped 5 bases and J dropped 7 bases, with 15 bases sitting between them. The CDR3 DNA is TGTGCCAGTAGTGTCGCGTGGGGTTGGAATGAGCAGTTCTTC. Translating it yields CASSVAWGWNEQFF.

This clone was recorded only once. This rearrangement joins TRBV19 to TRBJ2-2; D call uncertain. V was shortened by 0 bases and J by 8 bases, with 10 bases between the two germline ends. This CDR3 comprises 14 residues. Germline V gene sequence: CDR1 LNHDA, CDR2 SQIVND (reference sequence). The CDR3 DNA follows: TGTGCCAGTAGTATAGATCTATCTCCGGGGGAGCTGTTTTTT. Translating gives CASSIDLSPGELFF.

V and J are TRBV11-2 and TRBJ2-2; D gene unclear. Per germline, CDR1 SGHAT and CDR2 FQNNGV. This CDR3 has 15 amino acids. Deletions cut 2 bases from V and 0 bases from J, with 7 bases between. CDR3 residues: CASSLTTANTGELFF. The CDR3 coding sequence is TGTGCCAGCAGCTTAACTACAGCGAACACCGGGGAGCTGTTTTTT.